This TCR beta chain appears in the sequencing data of a study of blood T cell repertoires in COVID-19. In the study overall: The United States, Italy and Spain provided the acute and convalescent COVID-19 samples. PBMCs, B-cell-depleted T cells, or T cells provided the cDNA or gDNA that made up the material.

In germline, CDR1 is MDHEN, CDR2 SYDVKM. Trimming took off 3 bases at V and 9 bases at J, with 12 bases between the two ends. The length of the CDR3 is 13 residues. The data were produced by immunoSEQ multiplex PCR, yet TCRdb's version contains in-frame clones alone and is incomplete. The sample yields some 140,000 clones, 79% seen once. This clone turned up a few times. This TCR was recovered from a man aged 55 to 69 with acute or convalescent COVID-19. Sequencing was performed on peripheral blood. The chain couples TRBV28 to TRBJ2-1, with D maybe TRBD2 (5 bases). The CDR3: CASSFPAGVEQFF. The CDR3 DNA reads as TGTGCCAGCAGTTTCCCCGCCGGGGTTGAGCAGTTCTTC.